One T cell receptor beta chain is described in this entry. What it binds is unknown. These data belong to a study of T cell responses to AZD1222 COVID-19 vaccine. Method: immunoSEQ multiplex PCR; TCRdb's copy keeps in-frame clones and lacks some. The sample consists of tens of thousands of clones, around 89% of them appearing once. Germline V gene lookup returns CDR1 SEHNR and CDR2 FQNEAQ (reference sequence). V was trimmed by 7 bases and J by 8 bases, leaving 20 bases between them. This CDR3 contains 15 residues. General study points: Two AZD1222 administrations were followed by greater Spike-specific TCR breadth and depth. Regions left unmutated in variants are reportedly the target of nearly half of spike-specific TCRs. Of the AZD1222 recipients, only five to seven were seropositive at baseline.

Source: peripheral blood, taken 28 days after the second AZD1222 dose. The chain couples TRBV7-9 to TRBJ1-4, with no clear D. This clonotype was sampled from an adult who received the AZD1222 COVID-19 vaccine. The CDR3: CASTQSGTRKEKLFF. The CDR3, as DNA: TGTGCCAGCACACAATCCGGTACTCGGAAAGAAAAACTGTTTTTT.